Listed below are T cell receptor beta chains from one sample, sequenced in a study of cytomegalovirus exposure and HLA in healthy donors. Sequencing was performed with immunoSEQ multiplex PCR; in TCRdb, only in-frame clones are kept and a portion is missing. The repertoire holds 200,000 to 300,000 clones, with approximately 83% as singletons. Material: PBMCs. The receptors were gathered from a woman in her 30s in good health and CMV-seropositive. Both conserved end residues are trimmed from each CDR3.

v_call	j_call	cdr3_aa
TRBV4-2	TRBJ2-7	ASSQGTSGTYEQY
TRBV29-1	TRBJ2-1	SVDGTVRDEQF
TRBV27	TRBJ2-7	ASSPRLAGEQY
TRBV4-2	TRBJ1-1	ASSQELRDSGSTEAF
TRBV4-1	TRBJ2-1	ASSQVSDNEQF
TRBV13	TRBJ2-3	ASSLGAGGTDTQY
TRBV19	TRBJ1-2	ASSIDRRGGYGYT
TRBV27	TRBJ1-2	ASSSGQGPRDGYT
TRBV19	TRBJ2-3	ASSPLRGTQY
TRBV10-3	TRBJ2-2	AISDVASGNTGELF
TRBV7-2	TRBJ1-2	ASSLGPAGARNYGYT
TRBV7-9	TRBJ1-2	ASSFDRDQGYT
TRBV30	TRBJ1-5	AWSVRGNQPQH
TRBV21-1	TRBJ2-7	ASNHRTGTGSYEQY
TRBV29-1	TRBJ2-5	SAHRGRETQY
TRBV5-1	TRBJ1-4	ASSLNTGGNEKLF
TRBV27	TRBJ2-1	ASSKTTTSGSSYNEQF
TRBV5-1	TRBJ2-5	ASKRGSETQY
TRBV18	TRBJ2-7	ASSPFFASSYEQY
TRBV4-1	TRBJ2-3	ASRGTRGKTDTQY
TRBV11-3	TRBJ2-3	ASSRRGGRRDTQY
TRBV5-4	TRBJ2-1	ASSTPTGNNEQF
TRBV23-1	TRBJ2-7	ASSHDRTGLNPYEQY
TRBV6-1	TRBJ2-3	ASRELAGFTDTQY
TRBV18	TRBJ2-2	ASSPPGLVIGGELF
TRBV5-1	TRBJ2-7	ASSLGQNYEQY
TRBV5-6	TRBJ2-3	ASSFMRRRTDTQY
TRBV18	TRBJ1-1	ASSPSTGGNTEAF
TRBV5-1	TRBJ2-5	ASSFSGSVKTQY